The present entry profiles one T cell receptor (beta chain) with its context. The V and J ends lost 0 bases and 10 bases respectively, with 11 bases between them. Germline assignment: CDR1 SGDLS and CDR2 YYNGEE. This CDR3 is 13 amino acids long. In the study's own analysis: Nucleated cell counts were estimated from reference gene primer amplification. The assay was immunoSEQ multiplex PCR, and TCRdb's table has in-frame clones only and misses some. The V and J calls and clone size were taken over from that table, and D and trimming were inferred from the DNA. In the table there are some 110,000 clones, less than 90% of which are singletons. The sample comes from a study of blood T cell repertoires in COVID-19. Study context: The samples span acute and convalescent COVID-19 from the United States, Italy and Spain.

Participants were placed into cohorts based on the clinical history they reported. For recovered donors of Cohort 3, there were two negative PCRs, clearance, or symptom resolution. The TCR originated in a woman in her 30s who had recovered from COVID-19. Input material: PBMCs or T cells enriched from blood (not recorded which). The chain carries TRBV9 and TRBJ2-1; D is unresolved. The CDR3 bases are TGTGCCAGCAGCGTAGGGCCGGGTGGGGAGCAGTTCTTC. This encodes CASSVGPGGEQFF.